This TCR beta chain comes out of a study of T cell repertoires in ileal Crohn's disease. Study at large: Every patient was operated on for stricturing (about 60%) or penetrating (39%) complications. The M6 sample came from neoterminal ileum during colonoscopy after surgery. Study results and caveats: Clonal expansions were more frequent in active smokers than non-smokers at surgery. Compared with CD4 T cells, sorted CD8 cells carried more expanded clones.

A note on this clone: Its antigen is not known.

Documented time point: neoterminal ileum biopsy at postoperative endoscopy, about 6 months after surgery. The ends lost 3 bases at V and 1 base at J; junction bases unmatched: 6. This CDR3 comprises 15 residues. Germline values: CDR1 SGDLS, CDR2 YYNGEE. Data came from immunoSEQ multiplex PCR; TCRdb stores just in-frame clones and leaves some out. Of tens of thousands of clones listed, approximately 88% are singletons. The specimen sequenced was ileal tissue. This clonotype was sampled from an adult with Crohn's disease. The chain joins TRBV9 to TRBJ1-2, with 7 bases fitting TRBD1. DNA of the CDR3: TGTGCCAGCAGCGCGGGACAGTTGATTAACTATGGCTACACCTTC. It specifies CASSAGQLINYGYTF. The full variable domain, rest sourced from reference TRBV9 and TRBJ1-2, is DSGVTQTPKHLITATGQRVTLRCSPRSGDLSVYWYQQSLDQGLQFLIQYYNGEERAKGNILERFSAQQFPDLHSELNLSSLELGDSALYFCASSAGQLINYGYTFGSGTRLTVV.